Shown below are 21 T cell receptor beta chains from a single sample sequenced in a study of OX40 agonist ivuxolimab in advanced cancers. The assay was immunoSEQ multiplex PCR, and TCRdb's table has in-frame clones only and misses some. The profile shows 60,000 to 75,000 clones, 75% to 90% of them singletons. Sequenced material: CD4+ or CD8+ T cells sorted from blood, taken in a trial of the OX40 agonist ivuxolimab. The source of these receptors is an adult with an advanced solid tumor such as melanoma, head and neck, liver or kidney cancer.

The chain couples TRBV15 to TRBJ2-3; perhaps D is TRBD1 or TRBD2 (5 bases each). V dropped 4 bases and J dropped 9 bases, with 11 bases sitting between them. CDR3 size: 12 residues. Germline CDR1 LNHNV, CDR2 YYDKDF (reference sequence). The CDR3 protein is CATSNNGDTQYF. As DNA, the CDR3 is TGTGCCACCAGCAACAACGGGGACACGCAGTATTTT.

The J gene is TRBJ1-1, the V gene TRBV29-1, with D tentatively TRBD1 (5 bases). The CDR3 is made up of 12 amino acids. Germline CDR1 reads SQVTM; CDR2 reads ANQGSEA. V dropped 7 bases and J dropped 6 bases, with 15 bases sitting between them. This CDR3 is CSGGDGGAEAFF. Written as DNA, the CDR3 is TGCAGCGGGGGGGACGGAGGGGCTGAAGCTTTCTTT.

This clone was recorded a few times. The chain uses TRBV7-2 and TRBJ2-5; no clear D. The DNA end lines up better with TRBJ2-7; the J call may be wrong. This CDR3 has 15 residues. Germline CDR1 is SGHTA and CDR2 is FQGNSA. As DNA, the CDR3 is TGTGCCAGCAGCTTAGGTGCAGGTAGGACCTACGAGCAGTACTTC. It encodes CASSLGAGRTYEQYF.

The chain couples TRBV5-6 to TRBJ2-3; D is possibly TRBD1 (6 bases). V was pared by 3 bases and J by 0 bases, with 17 bases between. Germline CDR1 and CDR2: SGHDT and YYEEEE. CDR3 size: 17 residues. The CDR3 sequence is CASSSQGLQTSTDTQYF. Written as DNA, the CDR3 is TGTGCCAGCAGCTCGCAGGGGCTACAGACTAGCACAGATACGCAGTATTTT.

V and J are TRBV4-3 and TRBJ2-5, with a tentative D call TRBD1 (6 bases). This CDR3 contains 15 residues. V lost 0 bases, J lost 7 bases, and 15 bases lay in between. Germline CDR1 LGHNA, CDR2 YSLEER. The CDR3 nucleotides are TGCGCCAGCAGCCAAGACAGGGACAAGGGCTTGACCCAGTACTTC. Encoded protein: CASSQDRDKGLTQYF.

The chain recombines TRBV18 with TRBJ1-2, with D unresolved. The CDR3 totals 13 residues. In germline, CDR1 is KGHSH, CDR2 LQKENI. Trimming stripped 6 bases from V and 4 bases from J, with 12 bases between. CDR3 residues: CASSPDSAYGYTF. The DNA for the CDR3 is TGTGCCAGCTCGCCAGATAGTGCCTATGGCTACACCTTC.

This clone was counted once. The CDR3 DNA follows: TGCAGTGCTAGAGATTTGGATACGCAGTATTTT. It codes for CSARDLDTQYF. V and J are TRBV20-1 and TRBJ2-3; D not resolved. This CDR3 comprises 11 residues. Germline V gives CDR1 DFQATT, CDR2 SNEGSKA (reference sequence). V lost 0 bases, J lost 6 bases, and 4 bases lay in between.

The chain carries TRBV6-6 and TRBJ2-7; no clear D. The CDR3 spans 13 residues. Trimming pared 2 bases from V and 3 bases from J, leaving 8 bases between. CDR1 and CDR2 from the germline V gene are MNHNY and SVGAGI (reference sequence). The CDR3 here is CASSYREFYEQYF. For the CDR3, the DNA is TGTGCCAGCAGTTACCGAGAGTTCTACGAGCAGTACTTC.

The chain recombines TRBV5-5 with TRBJ1-2, with a tentative D call TRBD1 (6 bases). Germline assignment: CDR1 SGHKS and CDR2 YYEKEE (reference sequence). This CDR3 is built from 14 residues. Trimming removed 1 base from V and 7 bases from J, with 14 bases in between. The CDR3 spells CASSLRPGAGGYTF. The CDR3 region has the DNA TGTGCCAGCAGCTTGAGACCAGGGGCCGGTGGCTACACCTTC.

This clone occurred once. The V and J genes are TRBV2 and TRBJ2-3; possibly TRBD1 for D (5 bases). The V and J ends lost 6 bases and 0 bases respectively, with 10 bases between them. The CDR3 covers 14 residues. The germline CDR1 and CDR2 sequences are SNHLY and FYNNEI. The CDR3 region has the DNA TGTGCCAGCAGAGACAGTACTAGCACAGATACGCAGTATTTT. Protein sequence: CASRDSTSTDTQYF.

This chain uses TRBV2 with TRBJ1-5; D not resolved. Germline V lookup: CDR1 SNHLY, CDR2 FYNNEI. This CDR3 region has 13 residues. V was clipped by 6 bases and J by 4 bases, with 10 bases between them. The CDR3 loop is CASRGRENQPQHF. The CDR3 coding sequence is TGTGCCAGCAGAGGCCGCGAGAATCAGCCCCAGCATTTT.

The DNA of the CDR3 is TGTGCCAGCAGCGTGTACGGATTTGAGCAGTTCTTC. Translation gives CASSVYGFEQFF. The chain is built from TRBV5-6 and TRBJ2-1; D is undetermined. V was pared by 4 bases and J by 9 bases, with 11 bases between. The CDR3 spans 12 residues. Germline-derived CDR1 and CDR2 are SGHDT and YYEEEE.

The chain combines TRBV27 with TRBJ1-2; D might be TRBD1 (5 bases). The germline gives CDR1 MNHEY, CDR2 SMNVEV (reference sequence). The CDR3 extends over 15 amino acids. With 0 bases removed from V and 4 bases from J, the gap between germline ends came to 12 bases. CDR3 amino acids: CASSLSGRAVYGYTF. CDR3 in DNA: TGTGCCAGCAGTTTATCGGGCAGGGCTGTCTATGGCTACACCTTC.

The genes are TRBV2 and TRBJ2-6; 9 bases map to TRBD1. With 6 bases clipped from V and 1 base from J, the junction kept 4 bases outside the gene matches. Germline V CDR1 and CDR2: SNHLY, FYNNEI. The CDR3 has 16 residues. CDR3 coding DNA: TGTGCCAGCAGGGGACAGGGTTGGTCTGGGGCCAACGTCCTGACTTTC. It yields the protein CASRGQGWSGANVLTF.

The chain joins TRBV7-2 to TRBJ1-1; 7 bases match TRBD1. The CDR3 is 13 residues long. Germline V CDR1 and CDR2: SGHTA, FQGNSA. Trimming cost V 6 bases and J 5 bases; bases outside gene matches: 6. The chain's CDR3 is CASRRQGWTEAFF. CDR3 DNA sequence: TGTGCCAGCAGGCGACAGGGATGGACTGAAGCTTTCTTT.

The chain carries TRBV18 and TRBJ1-5; 9 positions match TRBD1. The CDR3 extends over 15 amino acids. Trimming removed 5 bases from V and 3 bases from J; junction bases left unmatched: 5. Germline V gene sequence: CDR1 KGHSH, CDR2 LQKENI. The CDR3, as DNA: TGTGCCAGCTCAAGTGGACAGGGGTCCAATCAGCCCCAGCATTTT. As protein: CASSSGQGSNQPQHF.

The chain has TRBV27 and TRBJ2-1; D is possibly TRBD1 (5 bases). The V gene's germline CDR1 is MNHEY and CDR2 SMNVEV (reference sequence). Between the trimmed V and J ends, which lost 2 bases and 1 base, there was a span of 9 bases. The CDR3 runs to 15 residues. In DNA form, the CDR3 reads TGTGCCAGCAGTTTACGGCAGGGTTCCTACAATGAGCAGTTCTTC. It yields the protein CASSLRQGSYNEQFF.

The CDR3 DNA follows: TGTGCCAGCAGCTTGCCGGGGGGAGGATCTGAAAAACTGTTTTTT. Its translation is CASSLPGGGSEKLFF. The chain employs TRBV5-4 and TRBJ1-4; D may be TRBD1 (5 bases). The CDR3 loop spans 15 amino acids. V was clipped by 1 base and J by 7 bases, with 14 bases between them. In germline, CDR1 is SGHNT, CDR2 YYREEE (reference sequence).

The rearrangement uses TRBV6-1 and TRBJ1-5; TRBD1 is a possible D gene (6 bases). CDR1 MNHNS and CDR2 SASEGT come from the germline V gene. CDR3 size: 16 residues. Deletions cut 4 bases from V and 0 bases from J, with 13 bases between. CDR3 region: CASSADRTFSNQPQHF. Written as DNA, the CDR3 is TGTGCCAGCAGTGCAGACAGGACATTTAGCAATCAGCCCCAGCATTTT.

The V and J genes are TRBV6-1 and TRBJ1-5; D gene uncertain. Germline lookup yields CDR1 MNHNS and CDR2 SASEGT. The V end was cut by 1 base, the J end by 4 bases, with 5 bases between. This CDR3 is built from 13 residues. Here the CDR3 reads CASSEVYNQPQHF. CDR3 in DNA: TGTGCCAGCAGTGAAGTCTATAATCAGCCCCAGCATTTT.

The chain has TRBV7-8 and TRBJ2-2; unclear D gene. Germline-derived CDR1 and CDR2 are SGHVS and FQNEAQ. V shed 5 bases and J shed 2 bases, with 6 bases lying between them. The CDR3 has 13 residues. CDR3 DNA: TGTGCCAGCAGCGCAGCAAACACCGGGGAGCTGTTTTTT. This codes for CASSAANTGELFF.